The next 26 T cell receptor beta chains were all read from a single sample in a study of T cell responses to AZD1222 COVID-19 vaccine. Measured with immunoSEQ multiplex PCR; TCRdb has only the in-frame clones, and not every one. The data contain some 150,000 clones, about 90% of them singletons. The sample was peripheral blood, taken on day 0 of AZD1222 vaccination. The receptors here all came from an adult in good health.

The chain uses TRBV27 and TRBJ2-7; D is unresolved. Germline V gene lookup returns CDR1 MNHEY and CDR2 SMNVEV (reference sequence). The V gene lost 0 bases and the J gene lost 3 bases, with 6 bases spanning the gap. The CDR3 runs to 13 residues. CDR3 DNA sequence: TGTGCCAGCAGTTTATCTCCTGGCTACGAGCAGTACTTC. Its protein is CASSLSPGYEQYF.

The genes are TRBV6-5 and TRBJ2-4; 8 bases are a match to TRBD1. Germline CDR1 and CDR2: MNHEY and SVGAGI. The CDR3 extends over 13 amino acids. V was pared by 6 bases and J by 7 bases, with 5 bases of the junction left unmatched. As DNA, the CDR3 is TGTGCCAGCAGAGGGACAGGCGCGAACATTCAGTACTTC. It specifies CASRGTGANIQYF.

V gene TRBV28 combines with J gene TRBJ2-7; D unresolved. The CDR3 runs to 14 residues. CDR1 is MDHEN, CDR2 SYDVKM, per germline. V gave up 4 bases and J gave up 2 bases, with 12 bases separating them. The CDR3 protein is CASSYDLPPYEQYF. The CDR3, as DNA: TGTGCCAGCAGTTACGACTTACCTCCCTACGAGCAGTACTTC.

The J gene is TRBJ2-7, the V gene TRBV7-2, with TRBD1 as a possible D gene (5 bases). V was cut by 8 bases and J by 5 bases, with 10 bases left in between. In germline, CDR1 is SGHTA, CDR2 FQGNSA. This CDR3 has 11 amino acids. This chain's CDR3 is CASAGLDEQYF. CDR3 DNA: TGTGCCAGCGCAGGGTTAGACGAGCAGTACTTC. Based on the CDR3 plus reference TRBV7-2 and TRBJ2-7, the full variable domain is GAGVSQSPSNKVTEKGKDVELRCDPISGHTALYWYRQSLGQGLEFLIYFQGNSAPDKSGLPSDRFSAERTGGSVSTLTIQRTQQEDSAVYLCASAGLDEQYFGPGTRLTVT.

The CDR3 region is CASSLEMGQRGNTIYF. The CDR3, as DNA: TGCGCCAGCAGCTTGGAAATGGGGCAGAGGGGAAACACCATATATTTT. The chain couples TRBV5-1 to TRBJ1-3; possible D gene TRBD1, 5 bases. The CDR3 length is 16 residues. The germline V gene encodes CDR1 SGHRS and CDR2 YFSETQ. V was trimmed by 0 bases and J by 4 bases, leaving 14 bases between them.

The CDR3: CASGLWVAAFSYEQYF. CDR3 DNA sequence: TGTGCTAGTGGTTTATGGGTCGCCGCTTTCTCCTACGAGCAGTACTTC. The rearrangement uses TRBV12-5 and TRBJ2-7, with D uncertain. Germline values: CDR1 LGHNT, CDR2 FRNRAP. The CDR3 is 16 residues long. V shed 3 bases and J shed 0 bases, with 15 bases lying between them.

This sequence joins TRBV7-2 and TRBJ1-5, with 9 bases matching TRBD1. Trimming removed 0 bases from V and 6 bases from J; junction bases left unmatched: 6. Per germline, CDR1 SGHTA and CDR2 FQGNSA. This CDR3 comprises 16 residues. The chain's CDR3 is CASSLAWTGVGQPQHF. The CDR3 DNA follows: TGTGCCAGCAGCTTAGCCTGGACAGGGGTTGGTCAGCCCCAGCATTTT.

This clone was counted once. This rearrangement joins TRBV11-2 to TRBJ2-7; unclear D gene. V was clipped by 3 bases and J by 2 bases, with 11 bases between them. Germline assignment: CDR1 SGHAT and CDR2 FQNNGV. The length of the CDR3 is 14 residues. CDR3 nucleotides: TGTGCCAGCAGCTTTTCCTCATTTCCCTACGAGCAGTACTTC. Its translation: CASSFSSFPYEQYF.

The rearrangement links TRBV27 to TRBJ1-4; TRBD1 matches 7 bases. CDR3 size: 14 residues. V lost 6 bases and J lost 4; bases outside the gene matches: 5. The germline V gene has CDR1 MNHEY and CDR2 SMNVEV (reference sequence). The chain's CDR3 is CASSLTGFNEKLFF. The CDR3, as DNA: TGTGCCAGCAGCCTGACAGGGTTTAATGAAAAACTGTTTTTT.

In the case of this clone: Other DNA sequences in this specimen translate into the identical CDR3. This rearrangement joins TRBV10-1 to TRBJ1-1; tentative D call: TRBD1 (5 bases). Trimming shortened V by 6 bases and J by 2 bases, and 13 bases separated the two germline ends. Germline CDR1 reads WNHNN; CDR2 reads SYGVQD (reference sequence). There are 14 residues in the CDR3. The CDR3 loop is CASRETGANTEAFF. For the CDR3, the DNA is TGCGCCAGCAGGGAAACAGGCGCTAACACTGAAGCTTTCTTT.

The rearrangement uses TRBV29-1 and TRBJ1-1, with D perhaps matching TRBD1 (5 bases). The V gene's germline CDR1 is SQVTM and CDR2 ANQGSEA. V gave up 4 bases and J gave up 4 bases, with 13 bases separating them. The CDR3 loop spans 13 amino acids. CDR3 loop: CSVVQRGLTEAFF. CDR3 coding DNA: TGCAGCGTTGTCCAGAGGGGTCTCACTGAAGCTTTCTTT.

The V gene is TRBV19, the J gene TRBJ2-7; 12 nucleotides agree with TRBD1. Germline assignment: CDR1 LNHDA and CDR2 SQIVND (reference sequence). CDR3 length equals 15 residues. V gave up 9 bases and J gave up 7 bases; unmatched junction bases: 13. CDR3 sequence (DNA): TGTGCCAGCCGTCAGCTCGGGACAGGGGGCCGGGAGCAGTACTTC. It codes for CASRQLGTGGREQYF.

The chain carries TRBV11-1 and TRBJ2-6, with 7 bases aligning to TRBD1. The CDR3 extends over 18 amino acids. V was pared by 0 bases and J by 4 bases, with 9 bases of the junction left unmatched. The V gene's germline CDR1 is SGHAT and CDR2 FQDESV (reference sequence). The CDR3 protein is CASSLAEGAFSGANVLTF. CDR3 DNA sequence: TGTGCCAGCAGCTTAGCAGAGGGGGCGTTCTCCGGGGCCAACGTCCTGACTTTC.

Turning to this clone: Other DNA sequences in this specimen translate into the identical CDR3. The J gene is TRBJ2-7, the V gene TRBV12-3 or TRBV12-4, with D possibly being TRBD1 or TRBD2 (5 bases each). CDR3 length equals 11 residues. V was trimmed by 1 base and J by 7 bases, leaving 5 bases between them. The chain's CDR3 is CASSLGGEQYF. CDR3 sequence (DNA): TGTGCCAGCAGTTTAGGGGGGGAGCAGTACTTC.

The CDR3 DNA reads as TGTGCCTGGGGGCCAGGTGACCAAATTACGGGTGAAGCTTTCTTT. This sequence encodes CAWGPGDQITGEAFF. The genes are TRBV30 and TRBJ1-1, with D unresolved. This CDR3 has 15 amino acids. Germline CDR1 reads GTSNPN; CDR2 reads SVGIG (reference sequence). V was trimmed by 5 bases and J by 7 bases, leaving 23 bases between them. Based on the CDR3 plus reference TRBV30 and TRBJ1-1, the full variable domain is SQTIHQWPATLVQPVGSPLSLECTVEGTSNPNLYWYRQAAGRGLQLLFYSVGIGQISSEVPQNLSASRPQDRQFILSSKKLLLSDSGFYLCAWGPGDQITGEAFFGQGTRLTVV.

The gene calls are TRBV4-2 and TRBJ1-1; possibly TRBD1 for D (5 bases). Trimming removed 7 bases from V and 6 bases from J, with 15 bases in between. CDR1 LGHNA and CDR2 YNFKEQ come from the germline V gene. The length of the CDR3 is 13 residues. Here the CDR3 reads CASTGGAGAEAFF. The DNA of the CDR3 is TGTGCCAGCACGGGAGGGGCGGGTGCTGAAGCTTTCTTT.

The chain couples TRBV19 to TRBJ1-1, with 12 positions matching TRBD1. Germline CDR1 LNHDA, CDR2 SQIVND (reference sequence). After removal of 5 bases from V and 4 bases from J, the junction contained 5 bases not matched to a gene. This CDR3 region has 15 residues. CDR3 sequence reads: CASSSPGQGATEAFF. CDR3 DNA sequence: TGTGCCAGTAGTTCCCCGGGACAGGGGGCCACTGAAGCTTTCTTT.

The gene calls are TRBV19 and TRBJ2-6, with D perhaps matching TRBD1 or TRBD2 (5 bases each). Trimming removed 4 bases from V and 0 bases from J, with 13 bases in between. CDR1 and CDR2 from the germline V gene are LNHDA and SQIVND (reference sequence). The CDR3 runs 17 residues. DNA of the CDR3: TGTGCCAGTAGTACGAGGGGCCCTTCCTCTGGGGCCAACGTCCTGACTTTC. Translating gives CASSTRGPSSGANVLTF.

The chain uses TRBV7-2 and TRBJ2-1; D gene unclear. The CDR3 consists of 14 residues. The germline V gene encodes CDR1 SGHTA and CDR2 FQGNSA. V was trimmed by 5 bases and J by 9 bases, leaving 17 bases between them. The chain's CDR3 is CASSTIRSGTEQFF. Written as DNA, the CDR3 is TGTGCCAGCAGCACCATCCGATCGGGCACTGAGCAGTTCTTC. Filled out from reference TRBV7-2 and TRBJ2-1, the complete variable domain reads GAGVSQSPSNKVTEKGKDVELRCDPISGHTALYWYRQSLGQGLEFLIYFQGNSAPDKSGLPSDRFSAERTGGSVSTLTIQRTQQEDSAVYLCASSTIRSGTEQFFGPGTRLTVL.

This clone was found once. The chain is built from TRBV5-1 and TRBJ2-7; tentative D call: TRBD2 (5 bases). The germline CDR1 and CDR2 sequences are SGHRS and YFSETQ. The CDR3 length is 12 residues. The germline V and J ends were trimmed by 3 bases and 7 bases, with 11 bases remaining between them. The CDR3 bases are TGCGCCAGCAGCTCGCGCACGGGGGAGCAGTACTTC. Translation: CASSSRTGEQYF.

The V gene is TRBV5-4, the J gene TRBJ1-3; possible D gene TRBD1, 5 bases. Germline V gene lookup returns CDR1 SGHNT and CDR2 YYREEE (reference sequence). V was shortened by 0 bases and J by 3 bases, with 7 bases between the two germline ends. The CDR3 consists of 14 residues. CDR3 in amino acids: CASSLEGVGNTIYF. In DNA form, the CDR3 reads TGTGCCAGCAGCTTGGAAGGGGTTGGAAACACCATATATTTT.

The chain has TRBV4-2 and TRBJ1-4; D ambiguous. Per the germline V gene, CDR1 is LGHNA and CDR2 is YNFKEQ. V dropped 4 bases and J dropped 6 bases, with 12 bases sitting between them. This CDR3 region has 14 residues. CDR3 amino acids: CASSPLSGDEKLFF. CDR3 DNA sequence: TGTGCCAGCAGCCCCTTGTCCGGGGATGAAAAACTGTTTTTT.

Remarks on this clone: One end of the junction fails to match germline, which may point to a read error. The CDR3 DNA reads as TGTGCCAGTAGTGTAGAAGACGGCTCCTACGAGCAGTACTTC. Translation gives CASSVEDGSYEQYF. This rearrangement joins TRBV19 to TRBJ2-7; D unresolved. Germline CDR1 LNHDA, CDR2 SQIVND (reference sequence). The CDR3 is made up of 14 amino acids.

The V call is TRBV10-3, the J call TRBJ2-5, with unresolved D. This CDR3 spans 12 amino acids. Germline CDR1 ENHRY, CDR2 SYGVKD. The V gene lost 3 bases and the J gene lost 5 bases, with 7 bases spanning the gap. CDR3: CAISDGRETQYF. As DNA, the CDR3 is TGTGCCATCAGTGACGGTAGGGAGACCCAGTACTTC.

This clone occurred a few times. The rearrangement uses TRBV19 and TRBJ1-4; tentatively, D is TRBD1 (5 bases). Germline CDR1 LNHDA, CDR2 SQIVND (reference sequence). The CDR3 has 15 residues. The V end was cut by 0 bases, the J end by 4 bases, with 9 bases between. In DNA, the CDR3 is TGTGCCAGTAGTATAGAAGCAGGGAGTAATGAAAAACTGTTTTTT. Translation: CASSIEAGSNEKLFF.

This clone was detected only once. The chain links TRBV7-9 to TRBJ1-5; weak D call: TRBD1 (5 bases). The V and J ends lost 2 bases and 8 bases respectively, with 19 bases between them. The length of the CDR3 is 16 residues. The germline gives CDR1 SEHNR, CDR2 FQNEAQ (reference sequence). As DNA, the CDR3 is TGTGCCAGCAGCTTATGGGGCAGGCAGGGAGGGGAGCCCCAGCATTTT. Protein sequence: CASSLWGRQGGEPQHF.